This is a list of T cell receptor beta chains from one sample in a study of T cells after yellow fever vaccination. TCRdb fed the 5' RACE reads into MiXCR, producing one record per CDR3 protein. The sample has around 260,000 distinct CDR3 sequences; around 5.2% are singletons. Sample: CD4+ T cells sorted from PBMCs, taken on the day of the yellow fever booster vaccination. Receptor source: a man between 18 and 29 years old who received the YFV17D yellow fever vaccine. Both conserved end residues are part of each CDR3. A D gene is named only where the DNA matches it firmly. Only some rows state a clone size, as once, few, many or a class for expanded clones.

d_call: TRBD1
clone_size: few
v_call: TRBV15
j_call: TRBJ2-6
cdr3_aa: CATSRVAKQGENVLTF
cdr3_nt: TGTGCCACCAGCAGAGTAGCAAAACAGGGGGAAAACGTCCTGACTTTC

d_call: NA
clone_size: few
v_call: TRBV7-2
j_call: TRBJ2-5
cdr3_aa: CASSFGFIGETQYF
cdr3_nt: TGTGCCAGCAGCTTCGGCTTCATCGGAGAGACCCAGTACTTC

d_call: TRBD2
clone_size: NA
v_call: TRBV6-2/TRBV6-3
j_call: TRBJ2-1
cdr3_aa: CASKRVAGLDEQFF
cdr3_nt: TGTGCCTCGAAGCGGGTAGCGGGCTTAGATGAGCAGTTCTTC

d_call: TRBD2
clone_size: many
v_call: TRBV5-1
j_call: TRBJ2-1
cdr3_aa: CASSPDTGLAGDEQFF
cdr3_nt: TGCGCCAGCAGCCCAGACACGGGACTAGCGGGGGATGAGCAGTTCTTC

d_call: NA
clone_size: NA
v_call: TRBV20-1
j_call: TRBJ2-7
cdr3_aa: CSASPPGLGGEQYF
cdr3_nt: TGCAGTGCCTCCCCACCAGGGCTTGGCGGGGAGCAGTACTTC

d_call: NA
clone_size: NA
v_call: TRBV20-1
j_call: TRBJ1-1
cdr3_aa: CSARVMDRLNTEAFF
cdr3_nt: TGCAGTGCTAGAGTCATGGACAGACTGAACACTGAAGCTTTCTTT

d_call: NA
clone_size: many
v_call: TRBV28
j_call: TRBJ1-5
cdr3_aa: CASTVPAGYSNQPQHF
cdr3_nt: TGTGCCAGCACCGTCCCGGCGGGGTATAGCAATCAGCCCCAGCATTTT

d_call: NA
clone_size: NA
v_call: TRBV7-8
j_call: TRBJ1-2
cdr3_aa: CASSSGGGRANYGYTF
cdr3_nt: TGTGCCAGCAGCTCCGGCGGCGGGAGGGCTAACTATGGCTACACCTTC

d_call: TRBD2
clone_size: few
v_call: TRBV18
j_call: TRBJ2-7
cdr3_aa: CASSPRASGGDEQYF
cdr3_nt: TGTGCCAGCTCACCACGTGCTAGCGGGGGAGACGAGCAGTACTTC

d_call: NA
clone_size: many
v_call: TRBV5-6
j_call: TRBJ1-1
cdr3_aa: CASSLTGGKTEAFF
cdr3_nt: TGTGCCAGCAGCTTGACGGGAGGGAAAACTGAAGCTTTCTTT

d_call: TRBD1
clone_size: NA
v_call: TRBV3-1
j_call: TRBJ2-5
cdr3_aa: CASSQDVVDRATPRETQYF
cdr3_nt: TGTGCCAGCAGCCAAGATGTCGTGGACAGGGCTACTCCGAGAGAGACCCAGTACTTC

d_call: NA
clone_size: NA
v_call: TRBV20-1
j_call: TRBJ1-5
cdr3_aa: CSASNSQMNQPQHF
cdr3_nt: TGCAGTGCTAGTAATAGTCAGATGAATCAGCCCCAGCATTTT